Sequencing of this TCR beta chain was carried out in a study of beta chain features in type 1 diabetes (dated by TCRdb to the late 2010s). Turning to the overall study: No differences in mean age, gender distribution, total cell number or subset yield were found between patients and healthy donors. A total of some 100,000,000 sorted cells were examined across all samples, and a strong correlation was observed between cell number per subset and RNA yield. Naive and central memory subsets were obtained from all 30 or so donors, but regulatory and stem cell-like memory subsets were isolated from only 8 patients and about 8 healthy donors. The study compared TCRB repertoires of sorted circulating CD4+ T cell subsets between recently diagnosed type 1 diabetes patients and matched healthy donors.

The High Capacity cDNA Reverse Transcription Kit was used to reverse transcribe all of the isolated RNA, meaning that expressed TCRB transcripts were what got sequenced. Naive, central memory and regulatory T cell samples underwent deep immunoSEQ sequencing, averaging about 3.57 million total reads per sample. Sorted cells were lysed in RLT buffer, and RNA was extracted using DNase-treated RNeasy Micro or Mini kits according to cell number. To prevent cross-contamination, each cell subset was processed individually, whereas patient and healthy donor samples were processed jointly. TCRB sequences were amplified from cDNA with the immunoSEQ multiplex PCR, producing 87-bp fragments spanning the CDR3 region. Amplicons were sequenced on the Illumina HiSeq platform. The original methods were these. Synthetic template baselines were used to correct PCR bias computationally, reads within Hamming distance 2 were collapsed together, and singletons that could not be merged were discarded. Reads were aligned against IMGT so that V, D and J genes, CDR3 length and insertions or deletions at six rearrangement sites could be assigned. Within each subset, clonotype counts were normalized to sorted cell number, and only after that were true diversity and Gini coefficients computed with the tcR R package. The overlap coefficient, calculated on TCRB nucleotide sequences, was used to measure repertoire sharing. Imported from immuneACCESS, the table was reduced by TCRdb to in-frame sequences with V and J called. These copies leave out some clones; in studies compared against another copy, an unresolved V gene accounts for under half, and the cause of the remainder is not known. Clone size and the V and J calls come from that table; the DNA yielded D and trimming. Counted in this sample were 100,000 to 150,000 clones; roughly 17% of them appeared once. The ten largest clones capture around 2.6% of the sample.

Findings and caveats that apply to the study as a whole: Naive, central memory and regulatory TCRB repertoires appeared to be more alike among patients than among healthy donors. PCR might favor shorter templates, but patient and control samples were amplified and corrected together, so any skew would affect both groups equally. Because the HLA sub-analyses included only small numbers of individuals, any influence of HLA type on TCRB rearrangement was left unresolved. Type 1 diabetes patients showed a moderate but significant shortening of TCRB CDR3 length in all four CD4+ subsets. Fewer insertions and more nucleotide deletions at VDJ recombination sites were observed in patients with type 1 diabetes, implying thymic rearrangement abnormalities. Because cDNA was sequenced instead of genomic DNA, highly expressing activated cells could be over-represented, though the groups showed no difference in activation or CD3 levels.

Via the germline V gene, CDR1 is SGHTA and CDR2 FQGTGA. The CDR3 starts with the cysteine, ends with the phenylalanine, and has 13 residues. CDR3 DNA only is kept here, 39 bases in frame from base 1. V loses 2 bases, J loses 4 bases, and the germline ends lie 9 bases apart. Each donor gave one peripheral blood draw, averaging about 120 mL, which was collected into heparinised tubes. A BD FACSAria II and a panel including CD45RO, CCR7, CD25, CD127, CD95 and CD27 were used to sort naive, central memory, regulatory and stem cell-like memory CD4+ T cells. All sorted populations exceeded 95% purity. Right away, PBMCs were isolated by Lymphoprep density gradient centrifugation and were stained directly, with no culture step. So that batch effects would be minimized, each experiment stained and sorted samples in pairs, pairing one healthy donor with one patient. In regard to this clone: Its target antigen remains unknown. Per-base qualities were not stored, and no clone one base away is much larger.

Sequenced: central memory CD4+ T cells from blood. The V and J segments used are TRBV7-3 and TRBJ2-7, with no confidently assigned D gene. This clonotype originated in a man between 18 and 29 years old with type 1 diabetes. The CDR3 reads as follows: CASSLWARYEQYF. The DNA reads TGTGCCAGCAGCTTATGGGCTCGGTACGAGCAGTACTTC.